The 30 T cell receptor beta chains listed next were all sequenced from one sample in a study of T-cell reconstitution after alpha-beta-depleted transplantation in children. Unique molecular identifiers featured in how the TCRbeta library was prepared. Each CDR3 protein gets one entry after TCRdb re-called the PCR reads with MiXCR. The sample shows fewer than 400,000 distinct CDR3 sequences, about a fifth of them seen only once. The sequences come from PBMCs from the stem cell graft donor, collected from the stem cell graft. The receptors were gathered from a human donor who donated a stem cell graft to a child with acute myeloid leukemia.

V usage is TRBV20-1 and J usage is TRBJ2-1, with 13 bases that match TRBD2. Trimming took 4 bases from V and 9 from J; bases not matched to a gene: 3. Looked up from germline, CDR1 is DFQATT and CDR2 is SNEGSKA (reference sequence). There are 13 residues in the CDR3. The CDR3 region has the DNA TGCAGTGCTACCCGGACTAGCGGGAGTGAGCAGTTCTTC. Protein product: CSATRTSGSEQFF.

In this sample, this clonotype turned up a few times. The chain combines TRBV9 with TRBJ2-7, with D tentatively TRBD2 (5 bases). V was clipped by 4 bases and J by 4 bases, with 18 bases between them. The CDR3 has 15 residues. In germline, CDR1 is SGDLS, CDR2 YYNGEE. CDR3 amino acids: CASSPVRRFGYEQYF. The DNA for the CDR3 is TGTGCCAGCAGCCCCGTCCGGAGGTTCGGGTACGAGCAGTACTTC.

This clonotype appeared many times. The rearrangement joins TRBV27 to TRBJ2-7, with 9 bases fitting TRBD1. The CDR3 extends over 16 amino acids. In germline, CDR1 is MNHEY, CDR2 SMNVEV (reference sequence). V dropped 1 base and J dropped 0; count of bases not matched to a gene: 4. CDR3 region: CASSLLGTGLSYEQYF. In nucleotides, the CDR3 is TGTGCCAGCAGTTTATTAGGGACAGGGCTCTCCTACGAGCAGTACTTC.

This clonotype was detected ten times or more. The chain combines TRBV29-1 with TRBJ1-1; 7 bases are shared with TRBD1. CDR1 SQVTM and CDR2 ANQGSEA come from the germline V gene. CDR3 length equals 10 residues. The trim removed 6 bases at V and 8 bases at J, leaving 3 bases unmatched. The CDR3 here is CSVRQGEAFF. CDR3 nucleotides: TGCAGCGTCCGACAGGGCGAAGCTTTCTTT. Together with reference TRBV29-1 and TRBJ1-1, the CDR3 gives the full variable domain: SAVISQKPSRDICQRGTSLTIQCQVDSQVTMMFWYRQQPGQSLTLIATANQGSEATYESGFVIDKFPISRPNLTFSTLTVSNMSPEDSSIYLCSVRQGEAFFGQGTRLTVV.

The chain carries TRBV2 and TRBJ2-1, with 10 nucleotides matching TRBD2. Per the germline V gene, CDR1 is SNHLY and CDR2 is FYNNEI. The CDR3 has 14 residues. The V gene end was trimmed by 7 bases and the J gene end by 6 bases; junction bases not matched to a gene: 6. CDR3 nucleotide sequence: TGTGCCAGCACGGGGCTAGCGGGAGTCAATGAGCAGTTCTTC. The encoded protein is CASTGLAGVNEQFF.

This clonotype has a handful of counts. The chain recombines TRBV5-1 with TRBJ1-2; D remains unclear. Trimming shortened V by 4 bases and J by 8 bases, and 18 bases separated the two germline ends. CDR1 SGHRS and CDR2 YFSETQ come from the germline V gene. There are 14 residues in the CDR3. CDR3 sequence: CASSLQQMTRGYTF. The DNA of the CDR3 is TGCGCCAGCAGCCTCCAACAGATGACACGAGGCTACACCTTC. The full variable domain, with the rest looked up from reference TRBV5-1 and TRBJ1-2, is KAGVTQTPRYLIKTRGQQVTLSCSPISGHRSVSWYQQTPGQGLQFLFEYFSETQRNKGNFPGRFSGRQFSNSRSEMNVSTLELGDSALYLCASSLQQMTRGYTFGSGTRLTVV.

This rearrangement joins TRBV7-9 to TRBJ1-1, with D possibly being TRBD1 (6 bases). CDR3 length: 17 residues. The V end was cut by 1 base, the J end by 1 base, with 16 bases between. Per germline, CDR1 SEHNR and CDR2 FQNEAQ (reference sequence). CDR3 loop: CASSLVEGGFKNTEAFF. The CDR3 DNA reads TGTGCCAGCAGCTTAGTAGAGGGGGGGTTCAAGAACACTGAAGCTTTCTTT.

This clonotype was counted between two and nine times. V and J are TRBV20-1 and TRBJ2-1; 11 nucleotides line up with TRBD1. Germline V gene lookup returns CDR1 DFQATT and CDR2 SNEGSKA (reference sequence). The CDR3 extends over 15 amino acids. V lost 3 bases to trimming and J lost 8 bases; unmatched junction nucleotides: 9. This CDR3 reads CSARKGQGAGDEQFF. In nucleotides, the CDR3 is TGCAGTGCTAGGAAAGGACAGGGGGCGGGGGATGAGCAGTTCTTC.

The V gene is TRBV10-3, the J gene TRBJ1-2; 8 bases align to TRBD1. Germline trimming cut 6 bases from V and 0 bases from J; bases unmatched to any gene: 6. CDR1 is ENHRY and CDR2 is SYGVKD in the germline V gene. This CDR3 is 15 amino acids long. In DNA, the CDR3 is TGTGCCATCAGGCCGGACAGGGCAGCTAACTATGGCTACACCTTC. It translates to CAIRPDRAANYGYTF.

The CDR3: CASSLSQGQPNYGYTF. The CDR3 DNA follows: TGCGCCAGCAGCTTGTCTCAGGGACAACCCAACTATGGCTACACCTTC. The genes are TRBV5-1 and TRBJ1-2; a weak D match, TRBD1 (6 bases). V lost 1 base and J lost 2, with 15 bases in between. This CDR3 spans 16 amino acids. Germline V lookup: CDR1 SGHRS, CDR2 YFSETQ. The whole variable domain, filled in from reference TRBV5-1 and TRBJ1-2, reads KAGVTQTPRYLIKTRGQQVTLSCSPISGHRSVSWYQQTPGQGLQFLFEYFSETQRNKGNFPGRFSGRQFSNSRSEMNVSTLELGDSALYLCASSLSQGQPNYGYTFGSGTRLTVV.

This clonotype was detected only a few times. V is TRBV11-2 and J is TRBJ1-1; weak D call: TRBD1 (5 bases). V was clipped by 5 bases and J by 5 bases, with 12 bases between them. CDR1 is SGHAT and CDR2 is FQNNGV in the germline V gene. There are 13 residues in the CDR3. The CDR3 coding sequence is TGTGCCAGCAGCCGTCCAGGGAGGACTGAAGCTTTCTTT. It translates to CASSRPGRTEAFF. The variable domain in full, with the rest retrieved from reference TRBV11-2 and TRBJ1-1, is EAGVAQSPRYKIIEKRQSVAFWCNPISGHATLYWYQQILGQGPKLLIQFQNNGVVDDSQLPKDRFSAERLKGVDSTLKIQPAKLEDSAVYLCASSRPGRTEAFFGQGTRLTVV.

This clonotype turned up a few times. The J gene is TRBJ2-1, the V gene TRBV24-1; D perhaps matches TRBD1 (6 bases). V dropped 3 bases and J dropped 6 bases, with 11 bases sitting between them. CDR1 is KGHDR and CDR2 is SFDVKD in the germline V gene. The CDR3 length is 14 residues. CDR3 bases: TGTGCCACCAGTGATCGGTTACAGGGCAATGAGCAGTTCTTC. As protein: CATSDRLQGNEQFF.

The CDR3 reads CASSPRDPYNEQFF. The CDR3 DNA is TGTGCCAGCAGTCCTCGGGACCCCTACAATGAGCAGTTCTTC. The chain uses TRBV28 and TRBJ2-1; either TRBD1 or TRBD2 may supply D (5 bases each). CDR1 is MDHEN and CDR2 is SYDVKM in the germline V gene. This CDR3 is built from 14 residues. The ends were cut back, 5 bases at V and 2 bases at J, with 10 bases in the middle.

This chain connects TRBV20-1 to TRBJ2-3; D remains ambiguous. CDR3 length equals 14 residues. Trimming pared 6 bases from V and 4 bases from J, leaving 17 bases between. Looked up from germline, CDR1 is DFQATT and CDR2 is SNEGSKA (reference sequence). The CDR3 protein is CSAKGSSPPDTQYF. In DNA, the CDR3 is TGCAGTGCCAAAGGATCCAGCCCCCCAGATACGCAGTATTTT.

This clonotype occurred many times. The chain employs TRBV28 and TRBJ2-2; no clear D gene. Germline CDR1 reads MDHEN; CDR2 reads SYDVKM. The CDR3 loop spans 16 amino acids. Trimming removed 4 bases from V and 0 bases from J, with 12 bases in between. This CDR3 reads CASSSLGGTNTGELFF. The CDR3 DNA follows: TGTGCCAGCAGTTCCCTGGGTGGAACGAACACCGGGGAGCTGTTTTTT.

This clonotype was seen only a few times. The chain uses TRBV4-3 and TRBJ1-1; no definite D call. Trimming cost V 1 base and J 2 bases, with 5 bases left between them. The CDR3 runs 13 residues. CDR1 and CDR2 from the germline V gene are LGHNA and YSLEER. Here the CDR3 DNA reads TGCGCCAGCAGCCAAGGTGTCAACACTGAAGCTTTCTTT. It translates to CASSQGVNTEAFF.

This clonotype was counted at least ten times. The chain couples TRBV7-6 to TRBJ2-7; D is uncertain. CDR1 is SGHVS and CDR2 is FNYEAQ in the germline V gene. Trimming removed 4 bases at V and 2 bases at J, with 18 bases between. The CDR3 spans 16 residues. DNA for the CDR3: TGTGCCAGCAGCTCGCTATCGGTACCCAAGGCCTACGAGCAGTACTTC. It codes for CASSSLSVPKAYEQYF. Combining the CDR3 with reference TRBV7-6 and TRBJ2-7 gives the whole variable domain GAGVSQSPRYKVTKRGQDVALRCDPISGHVSLYWYRQALGQGPEFLTYFNYEAQQDKSGLPNDRFSAERPEGSISTLTIQRTEQRDSAMYRCASSSLSVPKAYEQYFGPGTRLTVT.

This clonotype is a singleton in its sample. This rearrangement joins TRBV19 to TRBJ2-3; D is possibly TRBD1 or TRBD2 (5 bases each). The V gene lost 5 bases and the J gene lost 0 bases, with 15 bases spanning the gap. Germline V gives CDR1 LNHDA, CDR2 SQIVND (reference sequence). CDR3 length equals 16 residues. CDR3: CASSPGTGTSTDTQYF. The CDR3 DNA sequence: TGTGCCAGTAGTCCTGGGACGGGAACTAGCACAGATACGCAGTATTTT. The full variable domain, rest sourced from reference TRBV19 and TRBJ2-3, is DGGITQSPKYLFRKEGQNVTLSCEQNLNHDAMYWYRQDPGQGLRLIYYSQIVNDFQKGDIAEGYSVSREKKESFPLTVTSAQKNPTAFYLCASSPGTGTSTDTQYFGPGTRLTVL.

This clonotype has more than one count but fewer than ten. The chain is built from TRBV4-1 and TRBJ1-5; a weak D match, TRBD1 (6 bases). V lost 0 bases and J lost 0, with 15 bases in between. The CDR3 loop spans 18 amino acids. The germline gives CDR1 MGHRA, CDR2 YSYEKL. The CDR3: CASSQEGAGGYSNQPQHF. The CDR3, as DNA: TGCGCCAGCAGCCAAGAGGGGGCAGGAGGATATAGCAATCAGCCCCAGCATTTT.

This clonotype was counted at least ten times. This chain connects TRBV12-3 or TRBV12-4 to TRBJ1-1; 7 bases map to TRBD1. V gave up 5 bases and J gave up 1 base; unmatched junction bases: 4. CDR3 size: 14 residues. CDR3 residues: CASSATGPNTEAFF. As DNA, the CDR3 is TGTGCCAGCAGTGCGACAGGGCCGAACACTGAAGCTTTCTTT.

The chain is built from TRBV24-1 and TRBJ2-1, with D tentatively TRBD2 (6 bases). CDR1 is KGHDR, CDR2 SFDVKD, per germline. The V end lost 3 bases, the J end lost 8 bases, and 19 bases lay between the germline ends. The CDR3 has 16 residues. Here the CDR3 reads CATSDRSGTPFDEQFF. The CDR3 DNA reads TGTGCCACCAGTGATCGGTCAGGGACTCCTTTTGATGAGCAGTTCTTC.

V is TRBV7-3 and J is TRBJ2-1; the D gene is possibly TRBD2 (7 bases). The CDR3 covers 16 residues. V was cut by 1 base and J by 7 bases, with 17 bases left in between. Per germline, CDR1 SGHTA and CDR2 FQGTGA. The CDR3 spells CASSLKGGIMANEQFF. CDR3 coding DNA: TGTGCCAGCAGCTTAAAGGGGGGGATTATGGCGAATGAGCAGTTCTTC.

The chain joins TRBV5-1 to TRBJ2-1; D might be TRBD2 (6 bases). Deletions cut 0 bases from V and 7 bases from J, with 17 bases between. The CDR3 loop spans 16 amino acids. Germline V gives CDR1 SGHRS, CDR2 YFSETQ. CDR3 nucleotides: TGCGCCAGCAGCTTGGAGGGATTTGAGGGGACTAATGAGCAGTTCTTC. It translates to CASSLEGFEGTNEQFF.

This clonotype was counted only a few times. The V gene is TRBV5-1, the J gene TRBJ2-7; 7 bases are a match to TRBD2. The CDR3 loop spans 15 amino acids. Germline V CDR1 and CDR2: SGHRS, YFSETQ. V was pared by 4 bases and J by 1 base, with 8 bases of the junction left unmatched. The CDR3 spells CASSPGGGVSYEQYF. The DNA of the CDR3 is TGCGCCAGCAGCCCTGGGGGGGGAGTTTCCTACGAGCAGTACTTC.

The gene calls are TRBV20-1 and TRBJ2-1; a weak D match, TRBD2 (6 bases). Germline V gene sequence: CDR1 DFQATT, CDR2 SNEGSKA (reference sequence). Trimming pared 2 bases from V and 4 bases from J, leaving 12 bases between. The CDR3 totals 14 residues. This CDR3 is CSARRLGDYNEQFF. The CDR3 region has the DNA TGCAGTGCTAGAAGACTAGGGGATTACAATGAGCAGTTCTTC.

A few counts support this clonotype. The rearrangement links TRBV15 to TRBJ2-7; 8 bases agree with TRBD1. In germline, CDR1 is LNHNV, CDR2 YYDKDF (reference sequence). With V trimmed by 0 bases and J by 6 bases, 10 bases remained unmatched. CDR3 length equals 16 residues. CDR3 nucleotides: TGTGCCACCAGCAGAGATGCGTTATCAGGGGGCGCCGAGCAGTACTTC. Its protein is CATSRDALSGGAEQYF.

This clonotype was picked up many times. The chain links TRBV29-1 to TRBJ2-5; D may match TRBD1 or TRBD2 (5 bases each). Germline V gene lookup returns CDR1 SQVTM and CDR2 ANQGSEA. The ends were cut back, 3 bases at V and 7 bases at J, with 9 bases in the middle. CDR3 length: 11 amino acids. The CDR3 DNA reads TGCAGCGTTGACGAGGGGAGGACCCAGTACTTC. Its protein is CSVDEGRTQYF. The full variable domain, with the rest looked up from reference TRBV29-1 and TRBJ2-5, is SAVISQKPSRDICQRGTSLTIQCQVDSQVTMMFWYRQQPGQSLTLIATANQGSEATYESGFVIDKFPISRPNLTFSTLTVSNMSPEDSSIYLCSVDEGRTQYFGPGTRLLVL.

The table lists this clonotype with many counts. This chain connects TRBV19 to TRBJ2-7, with 8 bases that match TRBD1. The CDR3 has 12 residues. V gave up 5 bases and J gave up 4 bases; unmatched junction bases: 1. Germline CDR1 LNHDA, CDR2 SQIVND (reference sequence). For the CDR3, the DNA is TGTGCCAGTAGTTGGACAGGGTACGAGCAGTACTTC. Amino acids: CASSWTGYEQYF.

This chain connects TRBV5-1 to TRBJ2-5; TRBD1 matches 8 bases. Germline CDR1 and CDR2: SGHRS and YFSETQ. Unmatched junction bases numbered 10, after V lost 4 bases and J lost 5 bases. The CDR3 sequence is 15 residues long. CDR3 DNA: TGCGCCAGCAGCCTCCTGGACAGGGAATTGGAGACCCAGTACTTC. This encodes CASSLLDRELETQYF.

The chain employs TRBV10-3 and TRBJ2-2; D is uncertain. CDR3 length equals 15 residues. V was pared by 0 bases and J by 5 bases, with 10 bases between. The germline V gene encodes CDR1 ENHRY and CDR2 SYGVKD. CDR3 sequence (DNA): TGTGCCATCAGTGAGTCTGGGTCGCTAACCGGGGAGCTGTTTTTT. It is translated as CAISESGSLTGELFF.